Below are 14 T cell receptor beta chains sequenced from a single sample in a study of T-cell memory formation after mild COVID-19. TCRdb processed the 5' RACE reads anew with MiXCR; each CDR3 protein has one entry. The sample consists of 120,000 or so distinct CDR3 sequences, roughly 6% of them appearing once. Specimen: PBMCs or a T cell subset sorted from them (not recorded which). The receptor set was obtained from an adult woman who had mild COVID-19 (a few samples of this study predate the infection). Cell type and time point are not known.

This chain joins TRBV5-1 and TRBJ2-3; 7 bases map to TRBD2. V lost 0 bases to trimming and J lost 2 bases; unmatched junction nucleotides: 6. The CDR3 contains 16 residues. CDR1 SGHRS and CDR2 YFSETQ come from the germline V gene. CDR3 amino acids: CASSLGSSGVTDTQYF. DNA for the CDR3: TGCGCCAGCAGCTTGGGGTCTAGCGGTGTCACAGATACGCAGTATTTT.

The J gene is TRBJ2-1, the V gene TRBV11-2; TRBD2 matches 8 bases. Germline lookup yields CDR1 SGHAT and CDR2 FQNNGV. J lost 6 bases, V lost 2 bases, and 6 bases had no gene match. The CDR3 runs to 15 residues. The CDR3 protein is CASSLPGGGFNEQFF. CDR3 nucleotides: TGTGCCAGCAGCTTACCGGGGGGGGGCTTCAATGAGCAGTTCTTC.

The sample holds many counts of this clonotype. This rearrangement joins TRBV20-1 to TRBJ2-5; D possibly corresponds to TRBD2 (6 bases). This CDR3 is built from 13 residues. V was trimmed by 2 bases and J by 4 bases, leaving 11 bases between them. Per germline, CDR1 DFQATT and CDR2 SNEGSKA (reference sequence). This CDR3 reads CSARPGRVETQYF. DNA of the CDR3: TGCAGTGCTAGACCCGGGAGAGTAGAGACCCAGTACTTC.

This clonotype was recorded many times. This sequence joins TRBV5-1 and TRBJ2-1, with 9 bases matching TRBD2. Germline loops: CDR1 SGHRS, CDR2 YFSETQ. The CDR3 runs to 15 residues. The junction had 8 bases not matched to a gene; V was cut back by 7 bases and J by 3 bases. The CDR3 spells CASGAPSGVYNEQFF. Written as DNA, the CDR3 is TGCGCCAGCGGGGCCCCTAGCGGGGTCTACAATGAGCAGTTCTTC. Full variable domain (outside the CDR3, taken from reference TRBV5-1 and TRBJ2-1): KAGVTQTPRYLIKTRGQQVTLSCSPISGHRSVSWYQQTPGQGLQFLFEYFSETQRNKGNFPGRFSGRQFSNSRSEMNVSTLELGDSALYLCASGAPSGVYNEQFFGPGTRLTVL.

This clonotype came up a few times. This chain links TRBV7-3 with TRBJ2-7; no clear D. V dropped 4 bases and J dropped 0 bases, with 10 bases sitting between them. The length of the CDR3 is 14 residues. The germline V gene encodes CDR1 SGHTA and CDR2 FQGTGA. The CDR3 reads CASSSEAHSYEQYF. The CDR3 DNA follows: TGTGCCAGCAGCTCTGAAGCCCACTCCTACGAGCAGTACTTC. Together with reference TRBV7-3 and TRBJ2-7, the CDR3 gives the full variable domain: GAGVSQTPSNKVTEKGKYVELRCDPISGHTALYWYRQSLGQGPEFLIYFQGTGAADDSGLPNDRFFAVRPEGSVSTLKIQRTERGDSAVYLCASSSEAHSYEQYFGPGTRLTVT.

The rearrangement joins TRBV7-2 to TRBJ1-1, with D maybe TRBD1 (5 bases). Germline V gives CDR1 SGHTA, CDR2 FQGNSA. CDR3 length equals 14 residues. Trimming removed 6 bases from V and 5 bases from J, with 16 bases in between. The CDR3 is CASSLFGGKTEAFF. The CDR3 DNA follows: TGTGCCAGCAGTTTATTCGGGGGGAAAACTGAAGCTTTCTTT.

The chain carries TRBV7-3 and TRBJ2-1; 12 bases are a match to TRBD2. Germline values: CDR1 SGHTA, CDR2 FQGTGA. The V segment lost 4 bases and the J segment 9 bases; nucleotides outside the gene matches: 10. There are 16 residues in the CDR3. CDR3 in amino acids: CASSSSASGRVGEQFF. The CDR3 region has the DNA TGTGCCAGCAGCTCCTCCGCTAGCGGGAGGGTGGGTGAGCAGTTCTTC.

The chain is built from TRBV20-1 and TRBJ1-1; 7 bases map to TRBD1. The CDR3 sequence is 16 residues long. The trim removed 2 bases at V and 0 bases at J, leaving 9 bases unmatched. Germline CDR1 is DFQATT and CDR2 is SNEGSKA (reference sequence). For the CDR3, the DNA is TGCAGTGCTAGACCCTCAGGGGGGGCCTTGAACACTGAAGCTTTCTTT. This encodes CSARPSGGALNTEAFF.

CDR3 in DNA: TGTGCCAGCAGTTTGAGGCTAGGTCTCTACGAGCAGTACTTC. It is translated as CASSLRLGLYEQYF. The gene calls are TRBV12-3 or TRBV12-4 and TRBJ2-7; no clear D. V was pared by 3 bases and J by 3 bases, with 12 bases between. CDR3 size: 14 residues.

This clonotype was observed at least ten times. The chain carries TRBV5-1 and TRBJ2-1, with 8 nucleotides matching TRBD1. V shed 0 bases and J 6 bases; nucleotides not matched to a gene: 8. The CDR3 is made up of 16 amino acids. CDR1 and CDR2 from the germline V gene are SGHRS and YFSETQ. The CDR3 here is CASSLDDRGQGNEQFF. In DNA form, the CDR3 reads TGCGCCAGCAGCTTGGACGACAGGGGTCAGGGCAATGAGCAGTTCTTC.

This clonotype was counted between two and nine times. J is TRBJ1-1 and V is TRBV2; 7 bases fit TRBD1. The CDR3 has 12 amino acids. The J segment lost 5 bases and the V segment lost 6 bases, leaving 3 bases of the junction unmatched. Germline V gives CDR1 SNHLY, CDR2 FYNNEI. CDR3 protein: CASRVRGTEAFF. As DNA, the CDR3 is TGTGCCAGCAGAGTCAGGGGGACTGAAGCTTTCTTT. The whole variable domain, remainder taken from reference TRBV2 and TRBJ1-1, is EPEVTQTPSHQVTQMGQEVILRCVPISNHLYFYWYRQILGQKVEFLVSFYNNEISEKSEIFDDQFSVERPDGSNFTLKIRSTKLEDSAMYFCASRVRGTEAFFGQGTRLTVV.

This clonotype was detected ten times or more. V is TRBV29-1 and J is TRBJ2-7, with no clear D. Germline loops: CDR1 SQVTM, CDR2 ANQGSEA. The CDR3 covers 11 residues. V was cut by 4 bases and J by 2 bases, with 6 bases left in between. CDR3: CSVATTYEQYF. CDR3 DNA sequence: TGCAGCGTTGCAACAACCTACGAGCAGTACTTC.

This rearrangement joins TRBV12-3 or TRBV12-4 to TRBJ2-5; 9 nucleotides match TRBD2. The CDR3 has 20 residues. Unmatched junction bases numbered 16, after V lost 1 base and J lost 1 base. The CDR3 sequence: CASSLVRGGRAPKLQETQYF. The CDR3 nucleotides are TGTGCCAGCAGTTTAGTCCGCGGCGGGAGGGCCCCTAAACTCCAAGAGACCCAGTACTTC.

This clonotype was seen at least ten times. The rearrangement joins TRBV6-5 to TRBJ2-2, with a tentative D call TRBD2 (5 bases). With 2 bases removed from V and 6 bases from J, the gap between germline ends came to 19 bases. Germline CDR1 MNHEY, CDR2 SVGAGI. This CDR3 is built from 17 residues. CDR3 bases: TGTGCCAGCAGTTACGGGCGTGGGAGTCTAAGGGCCGGGGAGCTGTTTTTT. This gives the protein CASSYGRGSLRAGELFF.